This passage covers 2 T cell receptor beta chains from one sample sequenced in a study of OX40 agonist ivuxolimab in advanced cancers. Using immunoSEQ multiplex PCR, the repertoire was profiled, and TCRdb retains in-frame clones only, with some absent. The data show 50,000 to 85,000 clones, around 86% seen once. The source was CD4+ or CD8+ T cells sorted from blood, collected in a trial of the OX40 agonist ivuxolimab. The receptors derive from an adult with an advanced solid tumor such as melanoma, head and neck, liver or kidney cancer.

The V gene is TRBV4-2, the J gene TRBJ2-3, with TRBD2 matching over 12 bases. With 3 bases clipped from V and 2 bases from J, the junction kept 3 bases outside the gene matches. This CDR3 region has 16 residues. In germline, CDR1 is LGHNA, CDR2 YNFKEQ. CDR3 bases: TGTGCCAGCAGCCAGGGGACTAGCGGGTACACAGATACGCAGTATTTT. It codes for CASSQGTSGYTDTQYF.

The chain has TRBV14 and TRBJ2-2; the match to TRBD1 covers 7 bases. J was trimmed by 5 bases and V by 4 bases; bases with no gene match: 7. Germline V gives CDR1 SGHDN, CDR2 FVKESK. This CDR3 is built from 15 residues. This chain's CDR3 is CASSLNRGRTGELFF. The CDR3 region has the DNA TGTGCCAGCAGCCTTAACAGGGGTCGTACCGGGGAGCTGTTTTTT.